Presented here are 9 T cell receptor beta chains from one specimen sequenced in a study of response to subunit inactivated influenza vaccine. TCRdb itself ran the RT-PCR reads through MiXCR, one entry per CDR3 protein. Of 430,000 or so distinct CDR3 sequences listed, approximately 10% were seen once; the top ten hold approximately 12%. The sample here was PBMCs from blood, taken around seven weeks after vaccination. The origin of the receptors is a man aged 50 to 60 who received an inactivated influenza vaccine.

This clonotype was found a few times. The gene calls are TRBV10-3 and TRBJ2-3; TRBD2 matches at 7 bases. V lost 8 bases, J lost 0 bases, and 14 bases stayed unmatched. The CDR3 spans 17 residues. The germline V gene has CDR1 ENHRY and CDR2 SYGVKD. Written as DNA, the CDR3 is TGTGCCATCTTTCCGGGAGTAGGGACTATTAGCACAGATACGCAGTATTTT. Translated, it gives CAIFPGVGTISTDTQYF.

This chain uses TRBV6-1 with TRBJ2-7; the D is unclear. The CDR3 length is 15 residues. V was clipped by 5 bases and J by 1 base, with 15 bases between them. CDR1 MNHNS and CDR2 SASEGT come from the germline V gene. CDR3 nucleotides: TGTGCCAGCAGTACCGCCTGGCGTCGGTCCTACGAGCAGTACTTC. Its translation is CASSTAWRRSYEQYF.

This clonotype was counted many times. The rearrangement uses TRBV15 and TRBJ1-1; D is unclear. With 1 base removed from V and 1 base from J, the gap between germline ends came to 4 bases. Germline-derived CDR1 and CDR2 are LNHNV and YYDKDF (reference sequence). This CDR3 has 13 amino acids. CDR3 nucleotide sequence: TGTGCCACCAGCAGAGCCAAGAACACTGAAGCTTTCTTT. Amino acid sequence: CATSRAKNTEAFF.

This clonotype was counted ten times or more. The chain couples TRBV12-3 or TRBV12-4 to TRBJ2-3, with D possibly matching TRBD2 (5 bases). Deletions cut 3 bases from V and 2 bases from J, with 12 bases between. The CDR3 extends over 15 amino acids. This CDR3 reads CASSFGGSNTDTQYF. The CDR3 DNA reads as TGTGCCAGCAGTTTTGGTGGGAGCAACACAGATACGCAGTATTTT.

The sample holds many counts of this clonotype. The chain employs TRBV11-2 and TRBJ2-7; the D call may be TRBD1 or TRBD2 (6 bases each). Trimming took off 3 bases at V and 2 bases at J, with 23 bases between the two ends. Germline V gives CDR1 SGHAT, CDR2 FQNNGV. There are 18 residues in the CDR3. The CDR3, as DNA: TGTGCCAGCAGCTTGGGGGAGGACCTCGGGGGCACGACCTACGAGCAGTACTTC. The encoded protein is CASSLGEDLGGTTYEQYF.

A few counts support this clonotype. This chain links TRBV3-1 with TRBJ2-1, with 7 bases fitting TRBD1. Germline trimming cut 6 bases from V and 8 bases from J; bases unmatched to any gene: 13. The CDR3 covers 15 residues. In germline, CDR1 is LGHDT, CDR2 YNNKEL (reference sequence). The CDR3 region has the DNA TGTGCCAGCAGACCCCGTAGGGGGCGCACGGATGAGCAGTTCTTC. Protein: CASRPRRGRTDEQFF.

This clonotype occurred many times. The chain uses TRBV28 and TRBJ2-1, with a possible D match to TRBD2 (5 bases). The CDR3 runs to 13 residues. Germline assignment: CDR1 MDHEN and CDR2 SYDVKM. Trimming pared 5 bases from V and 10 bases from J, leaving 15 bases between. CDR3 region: CASSTGLIPEQFF. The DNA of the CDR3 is TGTGCCAGCAGTACCGGACTGATCCCCGAGCAGTTCTTC.

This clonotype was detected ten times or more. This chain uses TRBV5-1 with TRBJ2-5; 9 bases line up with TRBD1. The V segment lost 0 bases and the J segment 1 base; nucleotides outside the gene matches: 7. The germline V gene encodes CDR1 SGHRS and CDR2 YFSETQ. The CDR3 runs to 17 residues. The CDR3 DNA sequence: TGCGCCAGCAGCTTGGTGACAGGGGGGTTAAGCCAAGAGACCCAGTACTTC. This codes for CASSLVTGGLSQETQYF.

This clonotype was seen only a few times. This chain's CDR3 is CASSPESDGELFF. In nucleotides, the CDR3 is TGTGCCAGCAGCCCTGAATCGGACGGGGAGCTGTTTTTT. This chain joins TRBV12-3 or TRBV12-4 and TRBJ2-2; D is uncertain. CDR3 length equals 13 residues. V lost 6 bases, J lost 7 bases, and 12 bases lay in between.